The entry that follows covers one T cell receptor beta chain sequence. What it binds is unknown. A read error may account for a junction end that differs from germline. These data originate in a study of tumor-infiltrating lymphocytes in primary liver carcinoma. About the study: Tumors were staged T1-T3 N0M0 and measured 4.2 to 10 cm across.

The study's findings and limits: Tumor region pairs overlapped more than did tumor-adjacent and tumor-blood pairs. The 250 largest clones made up significantly more of tumor than blood repertoires (p = 0.039).

Germline DNA was also extracted, and blood RNA was taken from unsorted whole blood. No treatment had been given to the patients, who were chronically infected with HBV. Starting material of 500 to 600 ng total RNA yielded TCR beta cDNA via a constant-region primer. Libraries for TCR beta were built through three nested multiplex PCR rounds, which together made up a slightly modified ARM-PCR procedure. Use of TRBV1-TRBV30 forward primers with a C-beta reverse primer characterized the first two PCR rounds, which lasted around 9 cycles each. A single record per CDR3 protein comes from TCRdb applying MiXCR to the multiplex PCR reads. Among hundreds of thousands of distinct CDR3 sequences listed, approximately 60% were seen once. The CDR3 sequence is 16 residues long. Germline CDR1 and CDR2: SGHNT and YENEEA.

The sequenced sample was peripheral blood. The receptor was derived from a man aged 35-49 years with primary liver carcinoma and hepatitis B virus infection. The V call is TRBV11-3, the J call TRBJ2-1; 7 bases fit TRBD2. The CDR3 DNA is TGTGCCAACAGCCTTCAGGCGGGAGCCTACTACAATGAGCAGTTCTTC. Translating gives CANSLQAGAYYNEQFF. Using reference TRBV11-3 and TRBJ2-1 for the parts outside the CDR3, the full variable domain is EAGVVQSPRYKIIEKKQPVAFWCNPISGHNTLYWYLQNLGQGPELLIRYENEEAVDDSQLPKDRFSAERLKGVDSTLKIQPAELGDSAVYLCANSLQAGAYYNEQFFGPGTRLTVL.